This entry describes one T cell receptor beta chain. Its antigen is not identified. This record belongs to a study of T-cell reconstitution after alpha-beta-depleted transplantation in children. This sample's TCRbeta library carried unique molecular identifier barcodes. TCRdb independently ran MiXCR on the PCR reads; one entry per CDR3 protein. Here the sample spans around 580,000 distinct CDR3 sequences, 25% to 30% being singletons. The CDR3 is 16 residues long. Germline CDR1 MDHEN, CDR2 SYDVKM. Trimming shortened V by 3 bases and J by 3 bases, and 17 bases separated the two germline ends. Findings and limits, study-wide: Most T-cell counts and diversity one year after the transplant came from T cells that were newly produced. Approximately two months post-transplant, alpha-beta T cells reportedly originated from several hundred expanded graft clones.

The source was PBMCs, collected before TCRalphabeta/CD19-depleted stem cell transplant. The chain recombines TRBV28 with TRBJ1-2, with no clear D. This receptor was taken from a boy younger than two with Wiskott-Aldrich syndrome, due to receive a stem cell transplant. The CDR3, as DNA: TGTGCCAGCAGTTTTTCTGATAGACTCCAACACTATGGCTACACCTTC. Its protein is CASSFSDRLQHYGYTF.